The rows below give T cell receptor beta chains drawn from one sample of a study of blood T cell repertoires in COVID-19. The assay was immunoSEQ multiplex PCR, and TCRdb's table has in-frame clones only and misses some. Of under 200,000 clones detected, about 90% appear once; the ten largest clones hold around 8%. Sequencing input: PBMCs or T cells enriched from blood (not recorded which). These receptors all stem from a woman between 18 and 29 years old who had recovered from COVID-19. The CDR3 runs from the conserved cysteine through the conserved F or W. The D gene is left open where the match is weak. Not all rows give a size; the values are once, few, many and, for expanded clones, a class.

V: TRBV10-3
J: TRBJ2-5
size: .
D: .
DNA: TGTGCCATCAGGGACAGAGATCAAGAGACCCAGTACTTC
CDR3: CAIRDRDQETQYF

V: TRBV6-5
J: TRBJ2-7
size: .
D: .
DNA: TGTGCCAGCAGTTCCTCCCGAGGGGGAGAGCAGTACTTC
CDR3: CASSSSRGGEQYF

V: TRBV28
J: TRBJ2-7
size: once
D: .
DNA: TGTGCCAGCAGTTTCCCCCCATCAGGATACTACGAGCAGTACTTC
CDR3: CASSFPPSGYYEQYF

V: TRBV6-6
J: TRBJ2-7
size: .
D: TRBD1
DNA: TGTGCCAGCGGACAGGGAGGCTACGAGCAGTACTTC
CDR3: CASGQGGYEQYF

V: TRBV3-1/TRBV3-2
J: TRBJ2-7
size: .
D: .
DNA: TGTGCCAGCAGCCAATGGGAGCGGTGGCAGCAGTACTTC
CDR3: CASSQWERWQQYF

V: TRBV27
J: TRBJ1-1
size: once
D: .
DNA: TGTGCCAGCAGTCAAGATCAGGGCTGGAACACTGAAGCTTTCTTT
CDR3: CASSQDQGWNTEAFF

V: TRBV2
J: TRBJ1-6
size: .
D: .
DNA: TGTGCCAGCACGATTGTGGACAACTATAATTCACCCCTCCACTTT
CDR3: CASTIVDNYNSPLHF

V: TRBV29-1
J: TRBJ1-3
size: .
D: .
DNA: TGCACCCCACCGGGGGAAATGGGAGTGGATTTT
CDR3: CTPPGEMGVDF

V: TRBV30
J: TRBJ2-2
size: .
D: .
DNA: TGTGCCTGGAGTGTGACTAGCACCGGGGAGCTGTTTTTT
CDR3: CAWSVTSTGELFF

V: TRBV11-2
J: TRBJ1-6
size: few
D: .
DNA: TGTGCCAGCAGCTCCCCGACAGAGAATTCACCCCTCCACTTT
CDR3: CASSSPTENSPLHF

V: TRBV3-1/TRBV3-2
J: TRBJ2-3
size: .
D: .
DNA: TGTGCCAGCAGTCAAACACGTTCTAGCACAGATACGCAGTATTTT
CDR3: CASSQTRSSTDTQYF

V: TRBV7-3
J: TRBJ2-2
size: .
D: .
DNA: TGTGCCAGCGGGCAGGGCAGTACCGGGGAGCTGTTTTTT
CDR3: CASGQGSTGELFF

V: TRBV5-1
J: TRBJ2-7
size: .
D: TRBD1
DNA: TGCGCCAGCAGCCCCGCCCCACGGGCAGGGGGCAAATCTTACGAGCAGTACTTC
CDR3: CASSPAPRAGGKSYEQYF

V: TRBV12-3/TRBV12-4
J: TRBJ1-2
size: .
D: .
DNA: TGTGCCGTATCACTCGACAGGTACTATGGCTACACCTTC
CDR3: CAVSLDRYYGYTF

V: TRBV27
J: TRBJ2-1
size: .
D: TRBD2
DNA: TGTGCCAGCAGTTCCCTGAAAGCGGGGGAGCAGTTCTTC
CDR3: CASSSLKAGEQFF

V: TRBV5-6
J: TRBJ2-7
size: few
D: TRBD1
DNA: TGTGCCAGCAGCTTGGGACCTCGGTGGGACAGGGGGCCCGTCGGGTCGGCGTACTTC
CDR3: CASSLGPRWDRGPVGSAYF

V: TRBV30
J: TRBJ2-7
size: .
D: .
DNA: TGTGCCTGGAGATCGGGACATCTAAACGAGCAGTACTTC
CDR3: CAWRSGHLNEQYF

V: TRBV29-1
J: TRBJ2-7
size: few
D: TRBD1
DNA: TGCAGCGCCCGGGACAGAGGAACCTACGAGCAGTACTTC
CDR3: CSARDRGTYEQYF

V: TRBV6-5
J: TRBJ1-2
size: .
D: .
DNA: TGTGCCAGCAGCGTGACCAGGGAGGCCCTAGGCTACACCTTC
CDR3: CASSVTREALGYTF

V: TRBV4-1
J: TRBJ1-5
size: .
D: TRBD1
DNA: TGCGCCAGCAGCCAAAACACAGGGGCCCCGCAGCCCCAGCATTTT
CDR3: CASSQNTGAPQPQHF

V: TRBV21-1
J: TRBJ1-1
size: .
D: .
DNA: TGTGCCAGCAGCACACCTACGACCCAGGGGACTGAAGCTTTCTTT
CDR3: CASSTPTTQGTEAFF

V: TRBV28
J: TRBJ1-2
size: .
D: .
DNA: TGTGCCAGCAGTCCCATCCAGGGACTCTATGGCTACACCTTC
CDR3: CASSPIQGLYGYTF